This T cell receptor beta chain originates from a study of cytomegalovirus exposure and HLA in healthy donors. The wider study: Earlier, roughly 180 million T cells were analyzed, and about 100 million unique TCR beta sequences were found among them.

The V and J ends lost 6 bases and 5 bases, in that order; junction bases with no gene match: 9. The germline V gene has CDR1 MNHNS and CDR2 SASEGT. The length of the CDR3 is 14 residues. Findings and caveats of the study: A previous analysis found most TCR beta V segments productive roughly 90% or roughly 30% of the time. As a later analysis showed, a missense DCLRE1C variant was linked to trimming of TCR beta V- and J-genes. Of the V segments, some could not be distinguished, including TRBV6-2 and TRBV6-3, and were excluded.

About this clone: Antigen specificity is unknown.

It was with 60 Vbeta and 13 Jbeta primers that the PCR ran. Profiled with immunoSEQ multiplex PCR; TCRdb holds only in-frame clones, not every one. Among about 160,000 clones listed, 70% to 90% were seen once. The sequenced sample consisted of PBMCs. The clonotype comes from a man aged 18 to 30 in good health and CMV-seropositive. The chain has TRBV6-1 and TRBJ1-1, with TRBD1 matching 7 bases. The DNA for the CDR3 is TGTGCCAGCAGCGCCGAGGGGGCAGGGACTGAAGCTTTCTTT. It codes for CASSAEGAGTEAFF.